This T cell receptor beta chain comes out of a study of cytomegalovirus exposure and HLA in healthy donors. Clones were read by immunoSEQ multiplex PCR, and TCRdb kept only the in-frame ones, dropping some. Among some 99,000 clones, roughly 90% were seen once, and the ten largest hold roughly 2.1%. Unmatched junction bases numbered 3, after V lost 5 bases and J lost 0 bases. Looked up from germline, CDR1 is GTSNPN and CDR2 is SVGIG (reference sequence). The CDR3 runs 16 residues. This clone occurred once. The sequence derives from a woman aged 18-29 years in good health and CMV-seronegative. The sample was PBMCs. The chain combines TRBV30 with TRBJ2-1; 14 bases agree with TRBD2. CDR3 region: CAWDGTSGSSYNEQFF. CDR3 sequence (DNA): TGTGCCTGGGACGGGACTAGCGGGAGCTCCTACAATGAGCAGTTCTTC.